The 24 T cell receptor beta chains listed next were all sequenced from one sample in a study of blood T cell repertoires in COVID-19. This table comes from immunoSEQ multiplex PCR, and its TCRdb copy is limited to in-frame clones, with some not included. The data hold around 56,000 clones, with roughly 70% observed a single time. Sequenced input: peripheral blood. The receptors derive from an older woman with acute or convalescent COVID-19.

The chain has TRBV5-1 and TRBJ1-1; D gene unclear. This CDR3 spans 14 amino acids. V was clipped by 1 base and J by 0 bases, with 7 bases between them. Per germline, CDR1 SGHRS and CDR2 YFSETQ. CDR3 residues: CASSLSGMNTEAFF. DNA for the CDR3: TGCGCCAGCAGCTTGAGTGGCATGAACACTGAAGCTTTCTTT.

V gene TRBV14 combines with J gene TRBJ1-6; D uncertain. The CDR3 runs 15 residues. Germline V lookup: CDR1 SGHDN, CDR2 FVKESK. The V end lost 1 base, the J end lost 7 bases, and 11 bases lay between the germline ends. The chain's CDR3 is CASSQAGMGNSPLHF. As DNA, the CDR3 is TGTGCCAGCAGCCAAGCGGGGATGGGAAATTCACCCCTCCACTTT.

The gene calls are TRBV5-1 and TRBJ2-5, with D perhaps matching TRBD2 (6 bases). Trimming took off 2 bases at V and 5 bases at J, with 19 bases between the two ends. Germline V CDR1 and CDR2: SGHRS, YFSETQ. The CDR3 extends over 16 amino acids. CDR3 region: CASSLLLAGYPETQYF. As DNA, the CDR3 is TGCGCCAGCAGCTTATTACTAGCAGGTTACCCGGAGACCCAGTACTTC.

V and J are TRBV5-8 and TRBJ2-2; maybe TRBD2 (6 bases). Germline CDR1 and CDR2: SGHTS and YDEGEE. The CDR3 runs to 17 residues. The ends were cut back, 0 bases at V and 5 bases at J, with 17 bases in the middle. CDR3 nucleotide sequence: TGTGCCAGCAGCTTGGGACTCAGCGGGCGCCAAACCGGGGAGCTGTTTTTT. Its protein is CASSLGLSGRQTGELFF. The full variable domain, in which reference TRBV5-8 and TRBJ2-2 provide the parts outside the CDR3, is EAGVTQSPTHLIKTRGQQATLRCSPISGHTSVYWYQQALGLGLQFLLWYDEGEERNRGNFPPRFSGRQFPNYSSELNVNALELEDSALYLCASSLGLSGRQTGELFFGEGSRLTVL.

The rearrangement links TRBV29-1 to TRBJ2-7, with a tentative D call TRBD2 (7 bases). Germline assignment: CDR1 SQVTM and CDR2 ANQGSEA. The CDR3 totals 14 residues. Trimming removed 5 bases at V and 5 bases at J, with 19 bases between. CDR3 sequence reads: CSVPGGVRGNEQYF. CDR3 sequence (DNA): TGCAGCGTTCCGGGGGGCGTTAGGGGCAACGAGCAGTACTTC.

V and J are TRBV30 and TRBJ1-2; 7 bases are a match to TRBD1. The length of the CDR3 is 15 residues. Germline CDR1 is GTSNPN and CDR2 is SVGIG (reference sequence). The trim removed 2 bases at V and 2 bases at J, leaving 8 bases unmatched. The CDR3 DNA follows: TGTGCCTGGAGTTCCAGGGACAGAGCCAACTATGGCTACACCTTC. Amino acids: CAWSSRDRANYGYTF.

The chain uses TRBV3-1 (or the pseudogene TRBV3-2) and TRBJ1-4; D is unresolved. V gave up 2 bases and J gave up 4 bases, with 11 bases separating them. The CDR3 runs to 15 residues. Germline V gene lookup returns CDR1 LGHDT and CDR2 YNNKEL (reference sequence). CDR3 amino acids: CASSQRVSVNEKLFF. In nucleotides, the CDR3 is TGTGCCAGCAGCCAAAGAGTCAGCGTTAATGAAAAACTGTTTTTT.

V usage is TRBV10-3 and J usage is TRBJ1-5; maybe TRBD1 (6 bases). Trimming shortened V by 6 bases and J by 1 base, and 10 bases separated the two germline ends. Germline values: CDR1 ENHRY, CDR2 SYGVKD. The CDR3 is 14 residues long. CDR3 sequence reads: CAISPQGSNQPQHF. In nucleotides, the CDR3 is TGTGCCATCAGCCCCCAGGGGAGCAATCAGCCCCAGCATTTT.

In nucleotides, the CDR3 is TGTGCCAGCAGCCCCAAAGCGGGAATTGAGGAAAAACTGTTTTTT. Amino acid sequence: CASSPKAGIEEKLFF. This chain joins TRBV21-1 and TRBJ1-4. TRBV21-1 corresponds to a pseudogene. This CDR3 spans 15 amino acids.

J is TRBJ2-2 and V is TRBV6-6, with 7 bases identical to TRBD2. CDR3 length: 18 residues. CDR1 and CDR2 (germline): MNHNY, SVGAGI (reference sequence). Unmatched junction bases numbered 12, after V lost 5 bases and J lost 0 bases. CDR3 loop: CASSRDWGGRANTGELFF. The CDR3 region has the DNA TGTGCCAGCAGTCGCGACTGGGGGGGTCGAGCGAACACCGGGGAGCTGTTTTTT.

The V gene is TRBV13, the J gene TRBJ1-2, with a possible D match to TRBD1 (5 bases). The V gene's germline CDR1 is PRHDT and CDR2 FYEKMQ (reference sequence). This CDR3 has 15 amino acids. The V and J ends lost 4 bases and 0 bases respectively, with 12 bases between them. The CDR3, as DNA: TGTGCCAGCAGCTACCGACAGAAATCTAACTATGGCTACACCTTC. Its translation: CASSYRQKSNYGYTF.

CDR3 region: CASSLLGGTAVAFF. The CDR3 DNA follows: TGTGCCAGCAGCTTGCTCGGGGGGACGGCGGTAGCTTTCTTT. V and J are TRBV5-4 and TRBJ1-1, with D possibly TRBD1 on 5 matching bases. Deletions cut 1 base from V and 10 bases from J, with 17 bases between. The germline gives CDR1 SGHNT, CDR2 YYREEE (reference sequence). CDR3 length: 14 residues.

The chain recombines TRBV5-1 with TRBJ1-5; 10 bases are a match to TRBD1. This CDR3 comprises 14 residues. Germline lookup yields CDR1 SGHRS and CDR2 YFSETQ. V was clipped by 3 bases and J by 10 bases; unmatched bases: 7. The CDR3 reads CASSSGTGVGPQHF. Written as DNA, the CDR3 is TGCGCCAGCAGCTCAGGGACAGGGGTAGGACCCCAGCATTTT.

The rearrangement joins TRBV19 to TRBJ2-1; D is ambiguous. V shed 4 bases and J shed 7 bases, with 8 bases lying between them. Looked up from germline, CDR1 is LNHDA and CDR2 is SQIVND (reference sequence). There are 12 residues in the CDR3. This chain's CDR3 is CASSTTWNEQFF. In nucleotides, the CDR3 is TGTGCCAGTAGTACGACTTGGAATGAGCAGTTCTTC.

V gene TRBV11-2 combines with J gene TRBJ1-5; 10 bases fit TRBD1. The CDR3 runs to 16 residues. The V gene's germline CDR1 is SGHAT and CDR2 FQNNGV. V trimming: 0 bases; J trimming: 3 bases; junction bases outside the gene matches: 2. CDR3 coding DNA: TGTGCCAGCAGCTTAGAGGGACAGGGGATCAATCAGCCCCAGCATTTT. It translates to CASSLEGQGINQPQHF.

This clone has only a few counts. This sequence joins TRBV11-2 and TRBJ1-1, with TRBD1 identical over 9 bases. V lost 5 bases and J lost 5; bases outside the gene matches: 12. This CDR3 region has 16 residues. CDR1 is SGHAT, CDR2 FQNNGV, per germline. CDR3 sequence reads: CASSPPGQGLRTEAFF. Written as DNA, the CDR3 is TGTGCCAGCAGCCCTCCGGGACAGGGTTTAAGGACTGAAGCTTTCTTT.

The chain joins TRBV10-3 to TRBJ1-2, with D perhaps TRBD1 (5 bases). With 5 bases removed from V and 2 bases from J, the gap between germline ends came to 9 bases. Germline values: CDR1 ENHRY, CDR2 SYGVKD. CDR3 length: 13 amino acids. CDR3 in amino acids: CAISFDRNYGYTF. The DNA of the CDR3 is TGTGCCATCAGTTTCGACAGAAACTATGGCTACACCTTC.

The chain has TRBV10-3 and TRBJ1-5; 9 positions agree with TRBD1. V was pared by 4 bases and J by 1 base, with 2 bases of the junction left unmatched. CDR1 is ENHRY and CDR2 is SYGVKD in the germline V gene. The CDR3 contains 15 residues. CDR3 sequence (DNA): TGTGCCATCAGTGTTGGACAGGGGAGCAATCAGCCCCAGCATTTT. Encoded protein: CAISVGQGSNQPQHF.

The rearrangement links TRBV5-1 to TRBJ2-4, with D maybe TRBD1 (6 bases). The CDR3 has 16 residues. The V end was cut by 2 bases, the J end by 2 bases, with 14 bases between. Germline V gives CDR1 SGHRS, CDR2 YFSETQ. The CDR3 loop reads CASSFGRTETKNIQYF. CDR3 in DNA: TGCGCCAGCAGCTTTGGACGGACAGAGACCAAAAACATTCAGTACTTC. Complete variable domain (other parts from reference TRBV5-1 and TRBJ2-4): KAGVTQTPRYLIKTRGQQVTLSCSPISGHRSVSWYQQTPGQGLQFLFEYFSETQRNKGNFPGRFSGRQFSNSRSEMNVSTLELGDSALYLCASSFGRTETKNIQYFGAGTRLSVL.

J is TRBJ1-2 and V is TRBV20-1; TRBD1 is a possible D gene (6 bases). Trimming shortened V by 3 bases and J by 4 bases, and 24 bases separated the two germline ends. Germline V lookup: CDR1 DFQATT, CDR2 SNEGSKA (reference sequence). This CDR3 comprises 17 residues. CDR3 sequence reads: CSASVRGNSVDLYGYTF. The CDR3 DNA reads TGCAGTGCTAGTGTCAGGGGAAATAGTGTGGACCTCTATGGCTACACCTTC.

The V gene is TRBV9, the J gene TRBJ2-6; TRBD1 agrees at 9 bases. Germline V gene lookup returns CDR1 SGDLS and CDR2 YYNGEE. The CDR3 is made up of 18 amino acids. Trimming took 2 bases from V and 3 from J; bases not matched to a gene: 9. DNA for the CDR3: TGTGCCAGCAGCGTGGGGACAGGGCACGTAGGTGGGGCCAACGTCCTGACTTTC. This sequence encodes CASSVGTGHVGGANVLTF.

In this sample, this clone turned up a few times. The rearrangement links TRBV5-1 to TRBJ2-3; the match to TRBD2 covers 11 bases. J lost 5 bases, V lost 4 bases, and 9 bases had no gene match. The CDR3 loop spans 16 amino acids. The germline V gene has CDR1 SGHRS and CDR2 YFSETQ. CDR3 sequence (DNA): TGCGCCAGCAGCCCACTTCTAGCGGGGGGAGGAGATACGCAGTATTTT. It encodes CASSPLLAGGGDTQYF.

The genes are TRBV10-2 and TRBJ1-3; 8 bases line up with TRBD1. After removal of 2 bases from V and 4 bases from J, the junction contained 1 base not matched to a gene. CDR3 length equals 14 residues. The germline V gene encodes CDR1 WSHSY and CDR2 SAAADI. The CDR3 loop reads CASSETGGGNTIYF. In DNA form, the CDR3 reads TGCGCCAGCAGTGAGACAGGGGGAGGAAACACCATATATTTT.

The chain combines TRBV14 with TRBJ1-1; a weak D match, TRBD1 (5 bases). The CDR3 sequence is 19 residues long. Germline-derived CDR1 and CDR2 are SGHDN and FVKESK. V gave up 0 bases and J gave up 5 bases, with 25 bases separating them. As DNA, the CDR3 is TGTGCCAGCAGCCAAGATGGCCGTTCCGGGCCCTTCCGGGGGACTGAAGCTTTCTTT. The encoded protein is CASSQDGRSGPFRGTEAFF. Drawing the rest from reference TRBV14 and TRBJ1-1, the complete variable domain is EAGVTQFPSHSVIEKGQTVTLRCDPISGHDNLYWYRRVMGKEIKFLLHFVKESKQDESGMPNNRFLAERTGGTYSTLKVQPAELEDSGVYFCASSQDGRSGPFRGTEAFFGQGTRLTVV.